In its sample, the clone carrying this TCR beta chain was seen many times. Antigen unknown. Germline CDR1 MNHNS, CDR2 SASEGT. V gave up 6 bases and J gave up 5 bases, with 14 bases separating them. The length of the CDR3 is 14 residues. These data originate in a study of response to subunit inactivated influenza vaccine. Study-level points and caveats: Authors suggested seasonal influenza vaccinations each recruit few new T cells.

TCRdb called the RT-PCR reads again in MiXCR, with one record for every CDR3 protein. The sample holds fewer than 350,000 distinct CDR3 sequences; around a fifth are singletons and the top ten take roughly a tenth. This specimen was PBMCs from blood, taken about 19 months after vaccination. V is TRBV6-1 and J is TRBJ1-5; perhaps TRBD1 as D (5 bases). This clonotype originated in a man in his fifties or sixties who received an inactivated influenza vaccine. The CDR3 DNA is TGTGCCAGCAGCCCTCGGGGGTTTTATCAGCCCCAGCATTTT. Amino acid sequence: CASSPRGFYQPQHF.